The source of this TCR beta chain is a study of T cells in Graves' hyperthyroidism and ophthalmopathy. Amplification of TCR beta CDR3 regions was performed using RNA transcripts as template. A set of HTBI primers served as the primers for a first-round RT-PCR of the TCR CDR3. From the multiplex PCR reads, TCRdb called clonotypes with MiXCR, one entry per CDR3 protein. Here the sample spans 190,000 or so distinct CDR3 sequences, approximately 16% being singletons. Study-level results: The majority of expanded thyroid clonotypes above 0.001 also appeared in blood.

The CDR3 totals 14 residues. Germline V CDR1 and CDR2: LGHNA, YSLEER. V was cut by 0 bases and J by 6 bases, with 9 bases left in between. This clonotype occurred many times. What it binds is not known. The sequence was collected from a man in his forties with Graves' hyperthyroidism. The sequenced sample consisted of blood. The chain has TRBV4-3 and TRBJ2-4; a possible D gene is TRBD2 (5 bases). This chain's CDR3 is CASSQDFGVNIQYF. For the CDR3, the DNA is TGCGCCAGCAGCCAAGATTTCGGGGTAAACATTCAGTACTTC.